This is a list of T cell receptor beta chains from one sample in a study of tumor T cells in aggressive B-cell lymphoma. Produced via immunoSEQ multiplex PCR; TCRdb's table is partial and in-frame only. The sample lists fewer than 6,500 clones; 94% were seen once. Source material: tumor tissue. The source is an adult with diffuse large B cell lymphoma. Each CDR3 is given with its conserved first and last residue. A D gene is named only where the DNA matches it firmly. Clone size is stated in some rows and not others, as once, few, many or a class when expanded.

d_call,v_call,j_call,cdr3_length,clone_size,cdr3_aa,cdr3_nt
-,TRBV4-3,TRBJ2-3,17,-,CASSQNPTSEPTDTQYF,TGCGCCAGCAGCCAAAACCCGACTAGTGAACCTACAGATACGCAGTATTTT
-,TRBV5-1,TRBJ2-2,14,-,CASSHRQNTGELFF,TGCGCCAGCAGCCACCGACAGAACACCGGGGAGCTGTTTTTT
TRBD1,TRBV20-1,TRBJ1-1,11,-,CSAREDRVAFF,TGCAGTGCTAGAGAAGACAGGGTGGCTTTCTTT
TRBD2,TRBV2,TRBJ2-7,15,-,CASGGLAGFAFEQYF,TGTGCCAGCGGGGGACTAGCGGGATTTGCTTTCGAGCAGTACTTC
TRBD2,TRBV7-9,TRBJ2-7,16,-,CASSLARGGRDYEQYF,TGTGCCAGCAGCTTAGCGCGGGGGGGCAGGGACTACGAGCAGTACTTC
TRBD1,TRBV4-3,TRBJ2-3,20,-,CASSQELLTGYLKDTDTQYF,TGCGCCAGCAGCCAAGAATTGTTGACAGGGTATCTAAAAGACACAGATACGCAGTATTTT
-,TRBV18,TRBJ1-1,13,-,CASSQGGDTEAFF,TGTGCCAGCTCACAGGGGGGGGACACTGAAGCTTTCTTT
-,TRBV9,TRBJ2-3,15,-,CASSVDSYSTDTQYF,TGTGCCAGCAGCGTCGACAGCTATAGCACAGATACGCAGTATTTT
TRBD1,TRBV7-2,TRBJ1-3,14,-,CASSLGTGGDTIYF,TGTGCCAGCAGCCTGGGGACAGGGGGGGACACCATATATTTT
-,TRBV19,TRBJ1-2,13,-,CASSTGQDLGYTF,TGTGCCAGTAGTACGGGACAAGATCTTGGCTACACCTTC
-,TRBV19,TRBJ1-1,13,-,CASIPWGDTEAFF,TGTGCCAGTATCCCCTGGGGGGACACTGAAGCTTTCTTT
TRBD1,TRBV6-5,TRBJ1-2,12,-,CASSRTGRSYTF,TGTGCCAGCAGTCGGACAGGGCGGAGCTACACCTTC
-,TRBV6-5,TRBJ2-1,13,-,CASSLTSANEQFF,TGTGCCAGCAGTTTGACTAGTGCCAATGAGCAGTTCTTC
TRBD2,TRBV2,TRBJ2-5,17,-,CASRLWTSGRRGETQYF,TGTGCCAGCAGGCTTTGGACTAGCGGGAGGAGGGGAGAGACCCAGTACTTC
TRBD1,TRBV7-9,TRBJ2-7,15,-,CASSLDGTVTYEQYF,TGTGCCAGCAGCTTAGACGGGACAGTCACCTACGAGCAGTACTTC
-,TRBV19,TRBJ1-2,14,-,CASSIPSGLYGYTF,TGTGCCAGTAGTATCCCCTCAGGCCTCTATGGCTACACCTTC
TRBD2,TRBV7-8,TRBJ2-7,15,once,CASSWGGLAGYEQYF,TGTGCCAGCAGCTGGGGGGGACTAGCGGGGTACGAGCAGTACTTC
-,TRBV7-2,TRBJ1-2,14,-,CASSLAEQGDGYTF,TGTGCCAGCAGCTTAGCCGAGCAGGGCGATGGCTACACCTTC
TRBD2,TRBV30,TRBJ2-3,15,once,CAWRLGRISTDTQYF,TGTGCCTGGAGACTCGGGAGGATAAGCACAGATACGCAGTATTTT
-,TRBV4-1,TRBJ1-2,14,-,CASRAVGGNYGYTF,TGCGCCAGCAGGGCCGTGGGGGGTAACTATGGCTACACCTTC
-,TRBV6-5,TRBJ1-1,13,-,CASSFRGSTEAFF,TGTGCCAGCAGCTTCAGGGGCAGCACTGAAGCTTTCTTT
TRBD2,TRBV12-5,TRBJ2-3,15,-,CASGLGAGDGDTQYF,TGTGCTAGTGGGCTCGGCGCGGGAGATGGAGATACGCAGTATTTT
-,TRBV7-3,TRBJ1-1,18,-,CASSLTLWGRRMNTEAFF,TGTGCCAGCAGCTTAACGCTTTGGGGGAGGAGGATGAACACTGAAGCTTTCTTT
-,TRBV7-6,TRBJ1-5,13,-,CASSWGEGQPQHF,TGTGCCAGCAGCTGGGGGGAAGGCCAGCCCCAGCATTTT
-,TRBV9,TRBJ1-1,14,-,CASRGGGRSTEAFF,TGTGCCAGCAGAGGCGGGGGTAGGAGCACTGAAGCTTTCTTT
TRBD1,TRBV30,TRBJ1-4,15,-,CAWGDRDAGNEKLFF,TGTGCCTGGGGTGACAGGGATGCGGGTAATGAAAAACTGTTTTTT
TRBD1,TRBV7-2,TRBJ1-1,14,-,CASSFSTGGTEAFF,TGTGCCAGCAGCTTTTCGACAGGGGGCACTGAAGCTTTCTTT
TRBD2,TRBV9,TRBJ2-7,14,-,CASSVRTSVYEQYF,TGTGCCAGCAGCGTAAGAACTAGCGTATACGAGCAGTACTTC